What follows are 22 T cell receptor beta chains derived from one specimen sequenced in a study of shared clonotypes between healthy human individuals. TCRdb keeps only in-frame clones here, not all; method: immunoSEQ multiplex PCR. The table includes some 2.4 million clones, 93% detected once. Material for sequencing was naive CD4+ T cells from PBMCs. Subset given: CD45RA+ positively selected. These receptors were taken from a man between 18 and 29 years old in good health. Some clones in this sample may be carry-over from other donors' samples.

V usage is TRBV27 and J usage is TRBJ2-7; 7 bases are shared with TRBD1. The germline CDR1 and CDR2 sequences are MNHEY and SMNVEV (reference sequence). CDR3 length: 14 amino acids. V lost 6 bases and J lost 12; bases outside the gene matches: 17. In DNA, the CDR3 is TGTGCCAGCAGCCCACGGGACAGAATAGCCCCGTGGTACTTC. This codes for CASSPRDRIAPWYF.

The chain recombines TRBV4-1 with TRBJ1-2; D remains ambiguous. Germline assignment: CDR1 MGHRA and CDR2 YSYEKL. With 7 bases removed from V and 6 bases from J, the gap between germline ends came to 9 bases. CDR3 length: 11 residues. The CDR3 DNA reads as TGCGCCAGCAACTCTGGGGATGGCTACACCTTC. It yields the protein CASNSGDGYTF.

V is TRBV6-5 and J is TRBJ2-3; D not certain. The CDR3 consists of 11 residues. Germline-derived CDR1 and CDR2 are MNHEY and SVGAGI. V dropped 7 bases and J dropped 3 bases, with 5 bases sitting between them. The CDR3 coding sequence is TGTGCCAGCATCCAGACAGATACGCAGTATTTT. Protein sequence: CASIQTDTQYF.

This chain links TRBV7-8 with TRBJ1-2; 7 bases are shared with TRBD1. CDR1 and CDR2 from the germline V gene are SGHVS and FQNEAQ. Trimming took 5 bases from V and 4 from J; bases not matched to a gene: 13. There are 16 residues in the CDR3. DNA for the CDR3: TGTGCCAGCAGCCCCCTCAGGGGGGGGGTGGGCTATGGCTACACCTTC. This sequence encodes CASSPLRGGVGYGYTF.

The genes are TRBV2 and TRBJ1-5; D unresolved. CDR1 SNHLY and CDR2 FYNNEI come from the germline V gene. V lost 2 bases and J lost 7, with 12 bases in between. The CDR3 extends over 14 amino acids. The CDR3 DNA reads as TGTGCCAGCAGTGAACAGACGCCGAGGCAGCCCCAGCATTTT. It encodes CASSEQTPRQPQHF.

The CDR3 nucleotides read TGTGCCAGCAGTGAGGCTACCTCTTGGGGCTACACCTTC. It translates to CASSEATSWGYTF. The chain is built from TRBV28 and TRBJ1-2; D remains ambiguous. CDR3 length: 13 residues. CDR1 MDHEN and CDR2 SYDVKM come from the germline V gene. The V end lost 5 bases, the J end lost 8 bases, and 15 bases lay between the germline ends.

This rearrangement joins TRBV6-1 to TRBJ1-5; tentatively, D is TRBD1 (6 bases). Germline loops: CDR1 MNHNS, CDR2 SASEGT. The CDR3 runs 13 residues. V dropped 3 bases and J dropped 7 bases, with 10 bases sitting between them. The CDR3 DNA reads TGTGCCAGCAGTGAGGGGGCGGGGCAGCCCCAGCATTTT. It specifies CASSEGAGQPQHF.

This clone was detected once. This chain joins TRBV5-1 and TRBJ1-2; D remains unclear. The CDR3 covers 15 residues. Trimming removed 5 bases at V and 3 bases at J, with 17 bases between. Per germline, CDR1 SGHRS and CDR2 YFSETQ. The CDR3 reads CASRRTALGDYGYTF. In DNA form, the CDR3 reads TGCGCCAGCAGACGGACGGCCCTAGGAGACTATGGCTACACCTTC.

The rearrangement uses TRBV30 and TRBJ2-5, with D possibly TRBD2 on 6 matching bases. The CDR3 totals 11 residues. V gave up 5 bases and J gave up 7 bases, with 11 bases separating them. The V gene's germline CDR1 is GTSNPN and CDR2 SVGIG (reference sequence). CDR3 sequence (DNA): TGTGCCTGGGGGGGGAGGTGGACCCAGTACTTC. The encoded protein is CAWGGRWTQYF.

The V and J genes are TRBV4-3 and TRBJ1-4; D unresolved. The germline V gene encodes CDR1 LGHNA and CDR2 YSLEER. With 4 bases removed from V and 0 bases from J, the gap between germline ends came to 12 bases. The CDR3 length is 16 residues. For the CDR3, the DNA is TGCGCCAGCAGCCGAGGCCCCAGGCCAACTAATGAAAAACTGTTTTTT. It encodes CASSRGPRPTNEKLFF.

The J gene is TRBJ2-5, the V gene TRBV11-1; possibly TRBD2 for D (6 bases). The germline V gene encodes CDR1 SGHAT and CDR2 FQDESV (reference sequence). The CDR3 contains 15 residues. The V gene lost 4 bases and the J gene lost 4 bases, with 16 bases spanning the gap. CDR3: CASSWGGRGVETQYF. As DNA, the CDR3 is TGTGCCAGCAGCTGGGGAGGACGCGGAGTAGAGACCCAGTACTTC.

The V call is TRBV29-1, the J call TRBJ1-3; 7 bases are shared with TRBD1. The CDR3 covers 15 residues. The V gene's germline CDR1 is SQVTM and CDR2 ANQGSEA. The V gene end was trimmed by 6 bases and the J gene end by 0 bases; junction bases not matched to a gene: 8. The CDR3 here is CSVVGDRASGNTIYF. DNA of the CDR3: TGCAGCGTCGTAGGCGACAGGGCCTCTGGAAACACCATATATTTT. Supplemented by reference TRBV29-1 and TRBJ1-3, the full variable domain reads SAVISQKPSRDICQRGTSLTIQCQVDSQVTMMFWYRQQPGQSLTLIATANQGSEATYESGFVIDKFPISRPNLTFSTLTVSNMSPEDSSIYLCSVVGDRASGNTIYFGEGSWLTVV.

The chain employs TRBV27 and TRBJ2-7; unclear D gene. Germline-derived CDR1 and CDR2 are MNHEY and SMNVEV (reference sequence). The CDR3 has 13 amino acids. The V end lost 2 bases, the J end lost 0 bases, and 5 bases lay between the germline ends. DNA for the CDR3: TGTGCCAGCAGTTTAGCCAACTCCTACGAGCAGTACTTC. It translates to CASSLANSYEQYF.

The gene calls are TRBV19 and TRBJ1-1, with no clear D. CDR3 length: 15 residues. Germline lookup yields CDR1 LNHDA and CDR2 SQIVND (reference sequence). The V and J ends lost 3 bases and 4 bases respectively, with 15 bases between them. Here the CDR3 DNA reads TGTGCCAGTAGTATGCGGCGGCTCTCGAGCACTGAAGCTTTCTTT. The encoded protein is CASSMRRLSSTEAFF.

V and J are TRBV9 and TRBJ2-1; TRBD2 matches 12 bases. V lost 3 bases to trimming and J lost 8 bases; unmatched junction nucleotides: 3. Per germline, CDR1 SGDLS and CDR2 YYNGEE. This CDR3 has 14 residues. The CDR3 nucleotides are TGTGCCAGCAGCGCCCGACTAGCGGGGGATGAGCAGTTCTTC. Translated: CASSARLAGDEQFF.

V gene TRBV11-1 combines with J gene TRBJ1-2; TRBD1 matches at 9 bases. Germline loops: CDR1 SGHAT, CDR2 FQDESV (reference sequence). V shed 4 bases and J 4 bases; nucleotides not matched to a gene: 4. CDR3 length equals 14 residues. The CDR3 loop is CASSSGTGRYGYTF. CDR3 DNA: TGTGCCAGCAGCTCCGGGACAGGGCGCTATGGCTACACCTTC.

The gene calls are TRBV18 and TRBJ1-1; 8 bases align to TRBD1. The CDR3 is 15 amino acids. The germline V gene encodes CDR1 KGHSH and CDR2 LQKENI. V trimming: 4 bases; J trimming: 4 bases; junction bases outside the gene matches: 8. CDR3 nucleotide sequence: TGTGCCAGCTCACAGAACGGACAGGGAGTCACTGAAGCTTTCTTT. Amino acid sequence: CASSQNGQGVTEAFF.

This rearrangement joins TRBV28 to TRBJ2-5; D gene uncertain. With 3 bases removed from V and 3 bases from J, the gap between germline ends came to 5 bases. CDR1 is MDHEN, CDR2 SYDVKM, per germline. There are 12 residues in the CDR3. This chain's CDR3 is CASSLPEETQYF. The CDR3 coding sequence is TGTGCCAGCAGTTTGCCTGAAGAGACCCAGTACTTC.

The genes are TRBV5-1 and TRBJ1-2; TRBD1 might be the D (5 bases). V dropped 4 bases and J dropped 0 bases, with 7 bases sitting between them. Germline CDR1 reads SGHRS; CDR2 reads YFSETQ. This CDR3 has 13 amino acids. CDR3 protein: CASSQDTNYGYTF. DNA of the CDR3: TGCGCCAGCAGCCAGGACACTAACTATGGCTACACCTTC.

The J gene is TRBJ2-1, the V gene TRBV30; 9 nucleotides line up with TRBD2. This CDR3 contains 16 residues. V was clipped by 4 bases and J by 4 bases; unmatched bases: 11. Germline values: CDR1 GTSNPN, CDR2 SVGIG (reference sequence). The CDR3 bases are TGTGCCTGGACCATAGGCGGTAGCGGGGGATACAATGAGCAGTTCTTC. This sequence encodes CAWTIGGSGGYNEQFF. The variable domain in full, with the rest retrieved from reference TRBV30 and TRBJ2-1, is SQTIHQWPATLVQPVGSPLSLECTVEGTSNPNLYWYRQAAGRGLQLLFYSVGIGQISSEVPQNLSASRPQDRQFILSSKKLLLSDSGFYLCAWTIGGSGGYNEQFFGPGTRLTVL.

The chain employs TRBV29-1 and TRBJ2-2, with D hard to call. Trimming removed 7 bases from V and 0 bases from J, with 15 bases in between. CDR3 size: 15 residues. Germline assignment: CDR1 SQVTM and CDR2 ANQGSEA. In nucleotides, the CDR3 is TGCAGCGCACGTAGGGAACCCTCGAACACCGGGGAGCTGTTTTTT. This sequence encodes CSARREPSNTGELFF.

The rearrangement uses TRBV4-1 and TRBJ1-4; no clear D. Germline CDR1 is MGHRA and CDR2 is YSYEKL. V lost 6 bases and J 11 bases, leaving 19 bases between the germline ends. The CDR3 is made up of 14 amino acids. DNA for the CDR3: TGCGCCAGCAGGGAAACCTATTCGGGCGACAAACTGTTTTTT. Its translation: CASRETYSGDKLFF.